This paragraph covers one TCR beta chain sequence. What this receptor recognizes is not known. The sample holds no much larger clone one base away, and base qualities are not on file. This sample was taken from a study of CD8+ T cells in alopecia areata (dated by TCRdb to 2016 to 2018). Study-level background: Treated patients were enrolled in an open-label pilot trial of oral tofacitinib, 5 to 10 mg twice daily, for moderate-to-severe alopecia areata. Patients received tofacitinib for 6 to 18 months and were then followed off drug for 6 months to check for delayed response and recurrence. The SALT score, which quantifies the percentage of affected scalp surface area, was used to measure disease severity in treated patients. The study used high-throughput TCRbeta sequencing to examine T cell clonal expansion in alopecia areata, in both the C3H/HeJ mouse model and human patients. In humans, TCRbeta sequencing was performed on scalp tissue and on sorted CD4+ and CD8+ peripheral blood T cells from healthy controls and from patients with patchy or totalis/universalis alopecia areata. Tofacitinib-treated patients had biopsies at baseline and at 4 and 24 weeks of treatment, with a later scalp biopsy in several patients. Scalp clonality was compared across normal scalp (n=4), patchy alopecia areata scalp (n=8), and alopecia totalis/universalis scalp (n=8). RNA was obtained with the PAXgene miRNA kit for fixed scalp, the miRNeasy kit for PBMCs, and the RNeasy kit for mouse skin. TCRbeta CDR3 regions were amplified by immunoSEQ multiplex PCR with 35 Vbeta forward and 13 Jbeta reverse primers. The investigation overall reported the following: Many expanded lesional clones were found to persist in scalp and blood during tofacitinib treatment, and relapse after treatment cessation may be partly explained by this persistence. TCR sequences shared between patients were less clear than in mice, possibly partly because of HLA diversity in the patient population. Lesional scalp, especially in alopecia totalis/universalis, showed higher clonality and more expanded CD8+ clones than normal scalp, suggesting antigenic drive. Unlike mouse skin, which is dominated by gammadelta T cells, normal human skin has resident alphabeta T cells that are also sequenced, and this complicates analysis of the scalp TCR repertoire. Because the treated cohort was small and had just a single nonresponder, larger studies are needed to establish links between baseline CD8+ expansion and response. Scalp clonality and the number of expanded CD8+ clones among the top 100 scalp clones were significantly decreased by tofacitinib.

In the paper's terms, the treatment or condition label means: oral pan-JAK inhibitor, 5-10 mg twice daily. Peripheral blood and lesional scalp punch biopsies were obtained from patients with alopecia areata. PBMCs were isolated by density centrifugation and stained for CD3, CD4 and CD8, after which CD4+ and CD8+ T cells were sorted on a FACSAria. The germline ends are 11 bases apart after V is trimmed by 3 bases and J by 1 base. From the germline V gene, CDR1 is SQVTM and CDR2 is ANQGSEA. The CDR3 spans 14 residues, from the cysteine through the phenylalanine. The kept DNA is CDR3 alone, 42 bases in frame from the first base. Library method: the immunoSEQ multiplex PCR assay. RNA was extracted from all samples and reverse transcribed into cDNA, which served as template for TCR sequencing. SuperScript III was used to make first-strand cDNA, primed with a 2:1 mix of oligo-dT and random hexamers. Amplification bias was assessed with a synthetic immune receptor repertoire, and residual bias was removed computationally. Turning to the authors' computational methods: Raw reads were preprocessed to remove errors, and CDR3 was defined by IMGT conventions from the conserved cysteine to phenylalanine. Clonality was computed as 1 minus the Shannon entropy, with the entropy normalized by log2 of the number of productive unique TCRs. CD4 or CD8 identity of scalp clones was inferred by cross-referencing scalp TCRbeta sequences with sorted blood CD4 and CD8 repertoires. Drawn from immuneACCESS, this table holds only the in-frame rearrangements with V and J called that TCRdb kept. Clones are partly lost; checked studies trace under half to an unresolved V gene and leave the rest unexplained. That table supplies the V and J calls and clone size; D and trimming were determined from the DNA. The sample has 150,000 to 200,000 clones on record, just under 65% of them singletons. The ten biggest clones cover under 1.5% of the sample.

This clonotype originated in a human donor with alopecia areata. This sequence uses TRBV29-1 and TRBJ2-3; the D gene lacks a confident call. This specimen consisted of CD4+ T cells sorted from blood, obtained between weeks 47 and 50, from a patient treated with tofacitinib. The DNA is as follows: TGCAGCGTTGAGCTATTGACCGGCACAGATACGCAGTATTTT. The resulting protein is CSVELLTGTDTQYF.